This TCR beta chain was sequenced during a study of OX40 agonist ivuxolimab in advanced cancers. Only in-frame clones appear in the TCRdb table, and some are missing; sequencing was by immunoSEQ multiplex PCR. The sample lists about 50,000 clones, 70% to 90% occurring once. Germline assignment: CDR1 MNHNY and CDR2 SVGAGI (reference sequence). The trim removed 2 bases at V and 5 bases at J, leaving 3 bases unmatched. The CDR3 loop spans 14 amino acids. This clone was seen a few times. Its specificity is unknown. Study findings and constraints: No determination was made of the antigen specificity of the expanded peripheral T cells. Those patients achieving a partial response at 0.1-3.0 mg/kg showed among the lowest clonal expansion.

The TCR was taken from an adult with an advanced solid tumor such as melanoma, head and neck, liver or kidney cancer. V is TRBV6-6 and J is TRBJ2-1, with 7 bases aligning to TRBD2. This sample comprised CD4+ or CD8+ T cells sorted from blood, obtained in a trial of the OX40 agonist ivuxolimab. The CDR3 DNA follows: TGTGCCAGCAGTTACCAGCGGGGCAACAATGAGCAGTTCTTC. As protein: CASSYQRGNNEQFF.